The TCR beta chain under discussion was sequenced for a study of shared clonotypes between healthy human individuals. CDR3 length: 15 residues. Losses at the gene ends were 6 bases for V and 4 bases for J; bases not matched to a gene: 11. Germline V gene data show CDR1 as SQVTM and CDR2 as ANQGSEA. The naive CD8 fraction comprised CD45RO-negative cells positively selected for CCR7 and excluded terminally differentiated effector memory CD45RA+ cells. The authors split each subset's genomic DNA evenly across several immunoSEQ plates. Under the authors' procedure: Filtering was not the same, since immunoSEQ gave junction-only sequences without quality scores. Clones were read by immunoSEQ multiplex PCR, and TCRdb kept only the in-frame ones, dropping some. V, J and clone size are those of that table, while D and trimming were read from the DNA. The sample has more than 600,000 clones; 92% are singletons.

The chain couples TRBV29-1 to TRBJ2-1, with 8 bases fitting TRBD1. Material for sequencing was naive CD8+ T cells sorted from blood. The receptor was derived from a man aged 25-40 years in good health. The CDR3 DNA follows: TGCAGCGTAGACAGGGGTGAGACACCATACAATGAGCAGTTCTTC. Translating it yields CSVDRGETPYNEQFF.